This T cell receptor beta chain comes out of a study of blood T cell repertoires in COVID-19. J gave up 4 bases and V 0 bases, and 8 bases lay outside the gene matches. CDR1 and CDR2 from the germline V gene are SGHNT and YYREEE (reference sequence). The CDR3 totals 17 residues. In the original processing: Reference gene primer amplification in the assay estimated nucleated cell counts. Profiling relied on immunoSEQ multiplex PCR, and the TCRdb table lists in-frame clones only, not all of them. Clone size and V and J calls were adopted from that table, with D and trimming inferred from the DNA. Of roughly 460,000 clones listed, 80% to 90% are singletons.

Sequences were obtained from peripheral blood. This sequence joins TRBV5-4 and TRBJ2-1; 9 positions agree with TRBD2. The clonotype was recovered from a man aged 18-30 years with COVID-19, enrolled during active disease. The CDR3 DNA reads TGTGCCAGCAGCTTGGTAGCCGGGACTAGCCCGTACAATGAGCAGTTCTTC. Protein product: CASSLVAGTSPYNEQFF.